This T cell receptor beta chain was documented in a study of T cell clusters in autoimmune cytopenias. Germline V gene sequence: CDR1 MNHNY, CDR2 SVGAGI (reference sequence). CDR3 length equals 14 residues. Each sample's input was 250 ng genomic DNA, 35,000 to 40,000 genome equivalents. TRB was amplified by touch-down multiplex PCR, primer pools A and B combined. TCRdb derives one entry per CDR3 protein from the multiplex PCR reads, leaving out DNA. Here the sample table reports roughly 9,000 distinct CDR3 sequences. Frequency places this clonotype as medium-sized. Specimen: peripheral blood. This TCR came from a human donor with an autoimmune cytopenia or autoimmune hepatitis (not recorded which). The chain combines TRBV6-6 with TRBJ2-7; TCRdb returns TRBD1, unconfirmable since there is no DNA. CDR3 amino acids: CASRGQGASYEQYF.